Listed below are T cell receptor beta chains from one sample, sequenced in a study of CD8 T cells in ankylosing spondylitis. MiXCR, run by TCRdb on the 5' RACE reads, gives a single entry per CDR3 protein. Of roughly 440,000 distinct CDR3 sequences listed, under 20% are singletons. Material for sequencing was blood, either unsorted or a sorted T cell fraction (not recorded which). The source of these receptors is a male donor with ankylosing spondylitis. Each CDR3 is given with its conserved first and last residue. D genes are given only for firm matches. Where a row states a size, it is once, few, many or the class of an expanded clone; other rows omit it.

- TRBJ2-2 TRBV10-3 many CAISRHDSLSSGELFF TGTGCCATCAGCCGCCACGATAGTCTCTCGTCCGGGGAGCTGTTTTTT
TRBD1 TRBJ1-1 TRBV5-6 - CASSSPGGLRTEAFF TGTGCCAGCAGTTCACCAGGGGGTTTGCGCACTGAAGCTTTCTTT
- TRBJ2-7 TRBV7-2 few CASSTTSLSSYEQYF TGTGCCAGCAGCACGACTAGTCTGAGCTCCTACGAGCAGTACTTC
- TRBJ2-2 TRBV4-1 few CASSPWWAGELFF TGCGCCAGCAGCCCCTGGTGGGCCGGGGAGCTGTTTTTT
TRBD1 TRBJ1-1 TRBV7-8 many CASSWGQGANTEAFF TGTGCCAGCAGCTGGGGACAGGGCGCGAACACTGAAGCTTTCTTT
- TRBJ2-1 TRBV20-1 few CSAKGPSNEQFF TGCAGTGCTAAGGGACCGAGCAATGAGCAGTTCTTC
- TRBJ2-2 TRBV12-3/TRBV12-4 many CASSLLANTGELFF TGTGCCAGCAGCCTCCTCGCGAACACCGGGGAGCTGTTTTTT
- TRBJ1-2 TRBV27 few CASTPRGGPYGYTF TGTGCCAGCACTCCCCGGGGGGGTCCCTATGGCTACACCTTC
- TRBJ1-1 TRBV7-9 - CASSLARAQNTEAFF TGTGCCAGCAGCTTAGCTAGGGCCCAGAACACTGAAGCTTTCTTT
- TRBJ1-4 TRBV7-8 - CASSLVHGVPNEKLFF TGTGCCAGCAGCTTAGTTCATGGGGTGCCGAATGAAAAACTGTTTTTT
- TRBJ1-3 TRBV7-2 - CASSLGQGTGNTIYF TGTGCCAGCAGCTTAGGTCAGGGGACGGGAAACACCATATATTTT
- TRBJ1-4 TRBV20-1 - CSATDPKGNEKLFF TGCAGTGCCACGGACCCAAAAGGGAATGAAAAACTGTTTTTT
- TRBJ2-7 TRBV6-1 - CASSESRLNSYEQYF TGTGCCAGCAGTGAAAGTCGACTGAACTCCTACGAGCAGTACTTC
TRBD1 TRBJ1-1 TRBV29-1 few CSARDRAGTEAFF TGCAGCGCCCGGGACAGGGCGGGCACTGAAGCTTTCTTT
TRBD1 TRBJ2-7 TRBV6-5 few CASSYEGASTYEQYF TGTGCCAGCAGTTACGAGGGGGCGTCAACCTACGAGCAGTACTTC
- TRBJ1-1 TRBV7-2 - CASSPSWGSEAFF TGTGCCAGCAGCCCCAGCTGGGGGTCTGAAGCTTTCTTT
- TRBJ2-7 TRBV20-1 - CSARGSSGTPREYEQYF TGCAGTGCTAGAGGGTCCTCCGGGACTCCTCGTGAATACGAGCAGTACTTC
- TRBJ1-1 TRBV7-8 few CASSLEWSQRAFF TGTGCCAGCAGCTTAGAATGGTCACAGCGGGCTTTCTTT
- TRBJ2-2 TRBV12-3/TRBV12-4 - CASRPGQPKTGELFF TGTGCCAGCAGGCCTGGACAGCCGAAGACCGGGGAGCTGTTTTTT
- TRBJ2-1 TRBV27 few CASKRDPNSYNEQFF TGTGCCAGCAAGAGGGACCCGAACTCCTACAATGAGCAGTTCTTC
TRBD2 TRBJ2-1 TRBV29-1 - CSVSLAGGLGEQFF TGCAGCGTCTCCCTAGCGGGGGGCTTGGGTGAGCAGTTCTTC
TRBD2 TRBJ2-7 TRBV2 few CASSEAGTSGSYEQYF TGTGCCAGCAGTGAAGCGGGGACTAGCGGTTCCTACGAGCAGTACTTC
TRBD1 TRBJ1-6 TRBV6-1 many CASSRDSPYNSPLHF TGTGCCAGCAGTCGGGACAGCCCTTATAATTCACCCCTCCACTTT
- TRBJ2-7 TRBV7-9 - CASSSAPGTPDYEQYF TGTGCCAGCAGCTCAGCCCCCGGGACACCGGACTACGAGCAGTACTTC